The 20 T cell receptor beta chains reported below all come from one sample, sequenced in a study of Ad26.COV2.S vaccination and SARS-CoV-2 variants. Treatment denoted: 15 to 20 received Ad26.COV2.S at low or high dose, single or two shots; 5 received placebo; per-sample allocation not given. Day 63 after the first vaccine or placebo injection was the time point for sampling. Sequencing was performed with immunoSEQ multiplex PCR; in TCRdb, only in-frame clones are kept and a portion is missing. This table holds about 680,000 clones, more than 80% found once. Sequenced material: peripheral blood, taken in a trial of Ad26.COV2.S vaccine versus placebo. The receptor set was obtained from a person aged 18-60 years who received the Ad26.COV2.S COVID-19 vaccine or a placebo.

The genes are TRBV7-2 and TRBJ1-5, with D unclear. The CDR3 consists of 16 residues. Germline V CDR1 and CDR2: SGHTA, FQGNSA. The ends were cut back, 5 bases at V and 2 bases at J, with 16 bases in the middle. The CDR3 nucleotides are TGTGCCAGCAGCCCCGGAGGCGGTTGGGGCAATCAGCCCCAGCATTTT. Amino acid sequence: CASSPGGGWGNQPQHF.

This clone was counted once. V and J are TRBV19 and TRBJ1-2, with 7 bases fitting TRBD1. The germline CDR1 and CDR2 sequences are LNHDA and SQIVND (reference sequence). The CDR3 runs 13 residues. With 10 bases clipped from V and 4 bases from J, the junction kept 9 bases outside the gene matches. The CDR3 sequence is CATTRQGSYGYTF. CDR3 DNA sequence: TGTGCCACAACCCGACAGGGAAGCTATGGCTACACCTTC.

With regard to this clone: Different DNA sequences within this sample yield the same CDR3. The J gene is TRBJ2-2, the V gene TRBV2; D not certain. This CDR3 spans 12 amino acids. Germline assignment: CDR1 SNHLY and CDR2 FYNNEI. The V and J ends lost 4 bases and 3 bases respectively, with 3 bases between them. CDR3 residues: CASSGDTGELFF. CDR3 coding DNA: TGTGCCAGCAGTGGGGACACCGGGGAGCTGTTTTTT.

This clone was counted a single time. This chain connects TRBV5-6 to TRBJ1-6; D is unresolved. V lost 2 bases and J 7 bases, leaving 7 bases between the germline ends. CDR3 length: 13 residues. The germline V gene encodes CDR1 SGHDT and CDR2 YYEEEE. CDR3 sequence reads: CASSLRGNSPLHF. Here the CDR3 DNA reads TGTGCCAGCAGCTTACGGGGAAATTCACCCCTCCACTTT.

The rearrangement uses TRBV5-1 and TRBJ2-2; 8 bases agree with TRBD2. With 2 bases clipped from V and 4 bases from J, the junction kept 4 bases outside the gene matches. The CDR3 runs 15 residues. The germline gives CDR1 SGHRS, CDR2 YFSETQ. The CDR3, as DNA: TGCGCCAGCAGCTTAGCGGGAGTGGTCACCGGGGAGCTGTTTTTT. This sequence encodes CASSLAGVVTGELFF. The full variable domain, with the rest looked up from reference TRBV5-1 and TRBJ2-2, is KAGVTQTPRYLIKTRGQQVTLSCSPISGHRSVSWYQQTPGQGLQFLFEYFSETQRNKGNFPGRFSGRQFSNSRSEMNVSTLELGDSALYLCASSLAGVVTGELFFGEGSRLTVL.

The rearrangement joins TRBV2 to TRBJ2-1; TRBD2 matches 7 bases. V lost 3 bases, J lost 4 bases, and 3 bases stayed unmatched. Germline V lookup: CDR1 SNHLY, CDR2 FYNNEI. This CDR3 is built from 14 residues. The CDR3 is CASSESSGYNEQFF. For the CDR3, the DNA is TGTGCCAGCAGTGAGAGTAGCGGGTACAATGAGCAGTTCTTC.

The V call is TRBV25-1, the J call TRBJ2-1, with D tentatively TRBD1 or TRBD2 (5 bases each). Germline CDR1 and CDR2: MGHDK and SYGVNS. This CDR3 contains 15 residues. V lost 2 bases and J lost 7, with 15 bases in between. The CDR3 DNA sequence: TGTGCCAGCAGTGAACCGGGGACGCGGGCTAATGAGCAGTTCTTC. It yields the protein CASSEPGTRANEQFF.

The chain uses TRBV19 and TRBJ2-1, with a tentative D call TRBD2 (6 bases). Trimming shortened V by 7 bases and J by 1 base, and 17 bases separated the two germline ends. The CDR3 sequence is 16 residues long. Germline-derived CDR1 and CDR2 are LNHDA and SQIVND (reference sequence). The CDR3 loop reads CASIGPGLPSYNEQFF. CDR3 in DNA: TGTGCCAGTATAGGCCCCGGACTACCTTCCTACAATGAGCAGTTCTTC.

The chain couples TRBV6-5 to TRBJ1-5, with TRBD1 matching 9 bases. V was clipped by 10 bases and J by 2 bases; unmatched bases: 9. This CDR3 comprises 15 residues. Per the germline V gene, CDR1 is MNHEY and CDR2 is SVGAGI. In nucleotides, the CDR3 is TGTGCCACCACCGGGACAGGGTTGGGCAATCAGCCCCAGCATTTT. Translating it yields CATTGTGLGNQPQHF.

This sequence joins TRBV10-2 and TRBJ2-3, with D possibly being TRBD2 (5 bases). Germline V gene data show CDR1 as WSHSY and CDR2 as SAAADI. This CDR3 region has 16 residues. The ends were cut back, 2 bases at V and 2 bases at J, with 14 bases in the middle. The CDR3 sequence is CASSERGSHYTDTQYF. The CDR3 bases are TGCGCCAGCAGTGAGAGAGGGTCCCACTACACAGATACGCAGTATTTT.

The chain is built from TRBV30 and TRBJ2-7; 11 bases line up with TRBD2. CDR1 GTSNPN and CDR2 SVGIG come from the germline V gene (reference sequence). This CDR3 comprises 15 residues. Trimming removed 4 bases from V and 5 bases from J; junction bases left unmatched: 10. CDR3 coding DNA: TGTGCCTGGACTTCCCCTAGCGGGAGGCTCGACGAGCAGTACTTC. Translation gives CAWTSPSGRLDEQYF. The full variable domain, its missing parts supplied by reference TRBV30 and TRBJ2-7, is SQTIHQWPATLVQPVGSPLSLECTVEGTSNPNLYWYRQAAGRGLQLLFYSVGIGQISSEVPQNLSASRPQDRQFILSSKKLLLSDSGFYLCAWTSPSGRLDEQYFGPGTRLTVT.

The CDR3 sequence is CASSLRLAGVDEQFF. In DNA, the CDR3 is TGTGCCAGCAGCTTAAGACTAGCGGGAGTGGATGAGCAGTTCTTC. The V and J genes are TRBV7-6 and TRBJ2-1; 12 bases are a match to TRBD2. The trim removed 2 bases at V and 8 bases at J, leaving 4 bases unmatched. The germline CDR1 and CDR2 sequences are SGHVS and FNYEAQ. This CDR3 comprises 15 residues.

The chain has TRBV6-2 or TRBV6-3 and TRBJ1-2; possible D gene TRBD1, 5 bases. Trimming left V 5 bases short and J 6 bases short, with 16 bases between. CDR3 length: 14 residues. Germline V gives CDR1 MNHEY, CDR2 SVGEGT. CDR3 bases: TGTGCCAGCAGTAAAAGAAGCAGGGAGGATGGCTACACCTTC. It yields the protein CASSKRSREDGYTF.

This sequence joins TRBV29-1 and TRBJ2-7, with D tentatively TRBD1 (5 bases). The germline V gene encodes CDR1 SQVTM and CDR2 ANQGSEA. Deletions cut 1 base from V and 4 bases from J, with 17 bases between. The CDR3 consists of 15 residues. CDR3 sequence reads: CSVEGVRQGRYEQYF. The CDR3 DNA sequence: TGCAGCGTTGAAGGGGTCAGGCAGGGTCGGTACGAGCAGTACTTC.

The V gene is TRBV5-1, the J gene TRBJ2-3; the D is unclear. V was clipped by 5 bases and J by 7 bases, with 14 bases between them. The CDR3 is made up of 13 amino acids. CDR1 is SGHRS, CDR2 YFSETQ, per germline. The CDR3 reads CASSEFDQYTQYF. The CDR3 bases are TGCGCCAGCAGTGAATTTGACCAATATACGCAGTATTTT.

The chain recombines TRBV7-2 with TRBJ2-3, with 9 bases lining up with TRBD1. The CDR3 is 15 amino acids. V was pared by 5 bases and J by 5 bases, with 8 bases of the junction left unmatched. Germline values: CDR1 SGHTA, CDR2 FQGNSA. CDR3 sequence: CASSGYGTGRDTQYF. The CDR3 DNA reads as TGTGCCAGCAGCGGTTATGGGACAGGGAGAGATACGCAGTATTTT.

CDR3 sequence reads: CSVQDRYEQYF. The CDR3, as DNA: TGCAGCGTACAAGACAGGTACGAGCAGTACTTC. The chain combines TRBV29-1 with TRBJ2-7; possible D gene TRBD1, 6 bases. The V gene's germline CDR1 is SQVTM and CDR2 ANQGSEA. Trimming removed 6 bases from V and 4 bases from J, with 10 bases in between. This CDR3 region has 11 residues.

The CDR3 here is CASSPPGTSDYFYEQYF. CDR3 nucleotides: TGTGCCAGCAGCCCCCCCGGGACTAGCGACTACTTCTACGAGCAGTACTTC. The chain links TRBV7-9 to TRBJ2-7, with TRBD2 matching 10 bases. Germline CDR1 reads SEHNR; CDR2 reads FQNEAQ (reference sequence). The CDR3 extends over 17 amino acids. The junction had 13 bases not matched to a gene; V was cut back by 5 bases and J by 3 bases.

Concerning this clone itself: One junction end does not reproduce the germline sequence, and a read error may be involved. CDR3 in DNA: TGTGCCAGCAGCCAGACAGGGTTCTATAGCTACACCTTC. It encodes CASSQTGFYSYTF. V usage is TRBV7-2 and J usage is TRBJ1-2, with 7 bases that match TRBD1. This CDR3 region has 13 residues. In germline, CDR1 is SGHTA, CDR2 FQGNSA.

This chain uses TRBV30 with TRBJ2-2; no firm D call. CDR3 length: 16 amino acids. V was pared by 0 bases and J by 4 bases, with 15 bases between. In germline, CDR1 is GTSNPN, CDR2 SVGIG (reference sequence). The CDR3 coding sequence is TGTGCCTGGAGTGTACCCGCCGGTCTGAGCACCGGGGAGCTGTTTTTT. Translating it yields CAWSVPAGLSTGELFF.